The 32 T cell receptor beta chains given below trace back to one sample, sequenced in a study of blood T cell repertoires in COVID-19. The table came from immunoSEQ multiplex PCR; TCRdb's copy has only in-frame clones and leaves some out. The data contain about 250,000 clones, around 83% of them seen just once; the ten biggest clones take up approximately 5.9%. The sequenced sample was peripheral blood. The receptor source for this set is a man older than 75 with acute or convalescent COVID-19.

The chain is built from TRBV9 and TRBJ2-3; the D is unclear. Trimming removed 0 bases from V and 5 bases from J, with 7 bases in between. Germline lookup yields CDR1 SGDLS and CDR2 YYNGEE. This CDR3 region has 13 residues. CDR3 sequence: CASSVALKDTQYF. CDR3 nucleotides: TGTGCCAGCAGCGTAGCTTTAAAAGATACGCAGTATTTT.

This chain connects TRBV5-1 to TRBJ2-3, with D perhaps matching TRBD2 (5 bases). The length of the CDR3 is 14 residues. V was clipped by 2 bases and J by 1 base, with 8 bases between them. CDR1 is SGHRS and CDR2 is YFSETQ in the germline V gene. The CDR3 reads CASSLSGGTDTQYF. CDR3 nucleotides: TGCGCCAGCAGCTTAAGCGGAGGCACAGATACGCAGTATTTT.

This chain joins TRBV7-9 and TRBJ2-7; a weak D match, TRBD2 (6 bases). The ends were cut back, 11 bases at V and 4 bases at J, with 18 bases in the middle. Germline CDR1 reads SEHNR; CDR2 reads FQNEAQ (reference sequence). The CDR3 consists of 13 residues. CDR3 nucleotide sequence: TGTGCCGCAGAAGCCAGCGGGTCTTACGAGCAGTACTTC. Translating gives CAAEASGSYEQYF.

The chain uses TRBV27 and TRBJ2-3, with D tentatively TRBD1 (5 bases). Germline V gene lookup returns CDR1 MNHEY and CDR2 SMNVEV (reference sequence). The V gene lost 6 bases and the J gene lost 8 bases, with 15 bases spanning the gap. The CDR3 totals 13 residues. The DNA for the CDR3 is TGTGCCAGCAGGGCCCTTGGGGCCGGTACGCAGTATTTT. Translation: CASRALGAGTQYF.

The chain uses TRBV18 and TRBJ2-3; tentative D call: TRBD1 (5 bases). Germline lookup yields CDR1 KGHSH and CDR2 LQKENI. The CDR3 is 15 residues long. V was cut by 1 base and J by 9 bases, with 17 bases left in between. The CDR3 nucleotides read TGTGCCAGCTCACCACTACCTAGGGGCCTTGAGACGCAGTATTTT. This codes for CASSPLPRGLETQYF.

The chain carries TRBV3-1 (or the pseudogene TRBV3-2) and TRBJ2-2; D possibly corresponds to TRBD2 (6 bases). Germline values: CDR1 LGHDT, CDR2 YNNKEL (reference sequence). The V gene lost 1 base and the J gene lost 7 bases, with 10 bases spanning the gap. The CDR3 contains 14 residues. The CDR3 DNA reads TGTGCCAGCAGCCAAGGTTACGGGGGCGGGGAGCTGTTTTTT. This translates into CASSQGYGGGELFF.

The chain is built from TRBV28 and TRBJ2-1, with TRBD2 matching over 11 bases. The V and J ends lost 2 bases and 10 bases, in that order; junction bases with no gene match: 1. CDR1 and CDR2 from the germline V gene are MDHEN and SYDVKM. The CDR3 has 13 amino acids. The CDR3 spells CASSLRLAGEQFF. In DNA form, the CDR3 reads TGTGCCAGCAGTTTACGACTAGCGGGGGAGCAGTTCTTC.

V usage is TRBV28 and J usage is TRBJ2-3; unclear D gene. Deletions cut 5 bases from V and 5 bases from J, with 5 bases between. The CDR3 sequence is 11 residues long. Germline CDR1 is MDHEN and CDR2 is SYDVKM. As DNA, the CDR3 is TGTGCCAGCAGTACAAAAGATACGCAGTATTTT. Its translation is CASSTKDTQYF.

The J gene is TRBJ2-2, the V gene TRBV12-3 or TRBV12-4; tentatively, D is TRBD2 (5 bases). V lost 8 bases, J lost 5 bases, and 6 bases lay in between. The CDR3 spans 11 residues. DNA for the CDR3: TGTGCCAGCTGGAGGACCGGGGAGCTGTTTTTT. It encodes CASWRTGELFF.

The CDR3: CASSLAGGVFGYTF. CDR3 sequence (DNA): TGTGCCAGCAGTTTGGCAGGGGGCGTATTTGGCTACACCTTC. The chain carries TRBV28 and TRBJ1-2, with 8 bases fitting TRBD1. The CDR3 runs 14 residues. The V gene's germline CDR1 is MDHEN and CDR2 SYDVKM. Trimming removed 3 bases from V and 7 bases from J; junction bases left unmatched: 7.

The rearrangement joins TRBV5-1 to TRBJ2-3; 7 bases are a match to TRBD2. The CDR3 is made up of 16 amino acids. Looked up from germline, CDR1 is SGHRS and CDR2 is YFSETQ. J gave up 4 bases and V 0 bases, and 8 bases lay outside the gene matches. CDR3 protein: CASSLGPGLPSDTQYF. The CDR3 bases are TGCGCCAGCAGCTTGGGCCCGGGACTACCTTCAGATACGCAGTATTTT. Using reference TRBV5-1 and TRBJ2-3 for the parts outside the CDR3, the full variable domain is KAGVTQTPRYLIKTRGQQVTLSCSPISGHRSVSWYQQTPGQGLQFLFEYFSETQRNKGNFPGRFSGRQFSNSRSEMNVSTLELGDSALYLCASSLGPGLPSDTQYFGPGTRLTVL.

This chain uses TRBV3-1 (or the pseudogene TRBV3-2) with TRBJ2-3; TRBD1 agrees at 9 bases. In germline, CDR1 is LGHDT, CDR2 YNNKEL (reference sequence). This CDR3 spans 15 amino acids. The ends lost 2 bases at V and 1 base at J; junction bases unmatched: 1. CDR3 protein: CASSQTGGGTDTQYF. CDR3 DNA sequence: TGTGCCAGCAGCCAAACAGGGGGCGGCACAGATACGCAGTATTTT.

V is TRBV3-1 (or the pseudogene TRBV3-2) and J is TRBJ2-2; possibly TRBD1 for D (6 bases). The CDR3 has 16 residues. Germline V gives CDR1 LGHDT, CDR2 YNNKEL (reference sequence). The germline V and J ends were trimmed by 4 bases and 2 bases, with 14 bases remaining between them. This chain's CDR3 is CASSRKRGSNTGELFF. CDR3 in DNA: TGTGCCAGCAGCCGAAAAAGGGGGAGCAACACCGGGGAGCTGTTTTTT.

In this sample, this clone turned up once. The rearrangement uses TRBV6-2 or TRBV6-3 and TRBJ2-3; TRBD1 aligns across 10 bases. V shed 4 bases and J 11 bases; nucleotides not matched to a gene: 12. Germline V gene sequence: CDR1 MNHEY, CDR2 SVGEGT. The CDR3 is 15 residues long. The CDR3 nucleotides read TGTGCCAGCAGTTCCTCCGGGGACAGGGGTAGCGGGCAGTATTTT. It encodes CASSSSGDRGSGQYF.

This CDR3 is CASSLWGDRGLGYTF. CDR3 nucleotide sequence: TGTGCCAGCAGCTTATGGGGGGACAGGGGGCTTGGCTACACCTTC. The rearrangement links TRBV7-2 to TRBJ1-2; 12 nucleotides agree with TRBD1. Trimming took 2 bases from V and 7 from J; bases not matched to a gene: 5. The germline V gene has CDR1 SGHTA and CDR2 FQGNSA. This CDR3 is built from 15 residues.

The rearrangement links TRBV4-2 to TRBJ2-7; 9 bases are shared with TRBD2. Trimming at V came to 1 base and at J to 7 bases, leaving 8 bases not matched to a gene. The CDR3 is made up of 15 amino acids. Per the germline V gene, CDR1 is LGHNA and CDR2 is YNFKEQ. The CDR3 DNA sequence: TGTGCCAGCAGCCAAGCGGCGGGAGGGCTTCGGGAGCAGTACTTC. Amino acids: CASSQAAGGLREQYF.

This rearrangement joins TRBV24-1 to TRBJ2-1; 7 nucleotides match TRBD2. The CDR3 runs 13 residues. V shed 5 bases and J 7 bases; nucleotides not matched to a gene: 4. Per the germline V gene, CDR1 is KGHDR and CDR2 is SFDVKD. The CDR3 loop is CATSVGGRNEQFF. The CDR3 nucleotides are TGTGCCACCAGTGTCGGGGGGAGGAATGAGCAGTTCTTC.

The chain is built from TRBV6-5 and TRBJ2-7; the D is unclear. V lost 2 bases to trimming and J lost 2 bases, with 16 bases between them. Germline lookup yields CDR1 MNHEY and CDR2 SVGAGI. The CDR3 runs to 16 residues. CDR3 bases: TGTGCCAGCAGTTACCGTGGCCCCAACAAAGCCTACGAGCAGTACTTC. Residues: CASSYRGPNKAYEQYF.

The genes are TRBV6-2 or TRBV6-3 and TRBJ1-1; 7 bases align to TRBD1. There are 13 residues in the CDR3. Per germline, CDR1 MNHEY and CDR2 SVGEGT. V lost 5 bases, J lost 7 bases, and 7 bases stayed unmatched. CDR3 protein: CASSQQGMGEAFF. CDR3 coding DNA: TGTGCCAGCAGTCAACAGGGGATGGGTGAAGCTTTCTTT.

DNA for the CDR3: TGTGCCAGTAGTCCCGACAGGGGGCAGGACGAGCAGTACTTC. It codes for CASSPDRGQDEQYF. The chain couples TRBV19 to TRBJ2-7; TRBD1 aligns across 10 bases. The junction had 6 bases not matched to a gene; V was cut back by 5 bases and J by 5 bases. This CDR3 has 14 residues. Germline CDR1 and CDR2: LNHDA and SQIVND (reference sequence).

The chain recombines TRBV5-6 with TRBJ2-7, with D maybe TRBD2 (5 bases). The length of the CDR3 is 15 residues. The germline V gene has CDR1 SGHDT and CDR2 YYEEEE. The V and J ends lost 3 bases and 1 base respectively, with 14 bases between them. This chain's CDR3 is CASSSGRVNSYEQYF. The CDR3 DNA is TGTGCCAGCAGCTCTGGGCGGGTCAATTCCTACGAGCAGTACTTC.

This clone was detected once. The chain couples TRBV5-6 to TRBJ2-7; perhaps TRBD1 as D (5 bases). CDR3 length: 15 amino acids. The germline V gene encodes CDR1 SGHDT and CDR2 YYEEEE. V was cut by 0 bases and J by 0 bases, with 10 bases left in between. The chain's CDR3 is CASSLAPGSSYEQYF. CDR3 DNA sequence: TGTGCCAGCAGCTTGGCACCAGGGTCCTCCTACGAGCAGTACTTC.

This chain joins TRBV28 and TRBJ2-7; weak D call: TRBD2 (5 bases). Trimming removed 6 bases from V and 11 bases from J, with 17 bases in between. Per germline, CDR1 MDHEN and CDR2 SYDVKM. CDR3 length: 12 residues. CDR3 in DNA: TGTGCCAGCAGAAGGACCGGCCGGGGAGAGTACTTC. Encoded protein: CASRRTGRGEYF.

This sequence joins TRBV6-2 or TRBV6-3 and TRBJ1-5; 9 bases are a match to TRBD1. V dropped 2 bases and J dropped 0; count of bases not matched to a gene: 8. The CDR3 covers 18 residues. Looked up from germline, CDR1 is MNHEY and CDR2 is SVGEGT. The CDR3 protein is CASSYAGQGRDSNQPQHF. The CDR3 bases are TGTGCCAGCAGTTACGCCGGACAGGGGAGGGATAGCAATCAGCCCCAGCATTTT.

The rearrangement links TRBV28 to TRBJ2-7, with 11 bases that match TRBD2. This CDR3 comprises 16 residues. The V gene's germline CDR1 is MDHEN and CDR2 SYDVKM. Trimming cost V 4 bases and J 4 bases; bases outside gene matches: 9. The CDR3 spells CASSSARGLAVYEQYF. CDR3 nucleotides: TGTGCCAGCAGTTCAGCCAGGGGACTAGCGGTTTACGAGCAGTACTTC.

The DNA of the CDR3 is TGTGCCAGTAGCTCATGGGGGAGGGGAAGCGACCTAGAAGCTTTCTTT. This gives the protein CASSSWGRGSDLEAFF. This chain joins TRBV19 and TRBJ1-1; TRBD1 is a possible D gene (5 bases). CDR1 is LNHDA, CDR2 SQIVND, per germline (reference sequence). This CDR3 region has 16 residues. Deletions cut 6 bases from V and 8 bases from J, with 25 bases between. The complete variable domain, with remaining parts taken from reference TRBV19 and TRBJ1-1, reads DGGITQSPKYLFRKEGQNVTLSCEQNLNHDAMYWYRQDPGQGLRLIYYSQIVNDFQKGDIAEGYSVSREKKESFPLTVTSAQKNPTAFYLCASSSWGRGSDLEAFFGQGTRLTVV.

The V and J genes are TRBV6-6 and TRBJ2-5, with 7 bases that match TRBD1. This CDR3 spans 16 amino acids. CDR1 MNHNY and CDR2 SVGAGI come from the germline V gene (reference sequence). V trimming: 6 bases; J trimming: 2 bases; junction bases outside the gene matches: 12. The CDR3 here is CASSPTPDRVQETQYF. Written as DNA, the CDR3 is TGTGCCAGCAGCCCAACCCCAGACAGGGTGCAAGAGACCCAGTACTTC.

This sequence joins TRBV3-1 (or the pseudogene TRBV3-2) and TRBJ2-2; TRBD1 agrees at 7 bases. Germline CDR1 LGHDT, CDR2 YNNKEL (reference sequence). V shed 4 bases and J 0 bases; nucleotides not matched to a gene: 5. The CDR3 covers 16 residues. CDR3 residues: CASSLTRGTNTGELFF. The CDR3 DNA is TGTGCCAGCAGCCTTACCAGGGGGACGAACACCGGGGAGCTGTTTTTT.

The chain has TRBV11-3 and TRBJ2-3; 12 bases are a match to TRBD2. Germline loops: CDR1 SGHNT, CDR2 YENEEA. After removal of 0 bases from V and 7 bases from J, the junction contained 5 bases not matched to a gene. This CDR3 has 16 amino acids. CDR3 in amino acids: CASSLDMTSGGYTQYF. DNA for the CDR3: TGTGCCAGCAGCTTAGATATGACTAGCGGGGGATATACGCAGTATTTT. The variable domain in full, with the rest retrieved from reference TRBV11-3 and TRBJ2-3, is EAGVVQSPRYKIIEKKQPVAFWCNPISGHNTLYWYLQNLGQGPELLIRYENEEAVDDSQLPKDRFSAERLKGVDSTLKIQPAELGDSAVYLCASSLDMTSGGYTQYFGPGTRLTVL.

The chain recombines TRBV7-6 with TRBJ2-1; TRBD2 aligns across 7 bases. Germline lookup yields CDR1 SGHVS and CDR2 FNYEAQ. After removal of 6 bases from V and 0 bases from J, the junction contained 8 bases not matched to a gene. CDR3 length: 16 amino acids. The CDR3 DNA is TGTGCCAGCAGTTCCCAGACGGGAGGCTCCTACAATGAGCAGTTCTTC. It encodes CASSSQTGGSYNEQFF.

This rearrangement joins TRBV28 to TRBJ2-7; no clear D gene. Between the trimmed V and J ends, which lost 3 bases and 5 bases, there was a span of 14 bases. Looked up from germline, CDR1 is MDHEN and CDR2 is SYDVKM. The CDR3 has 14 amino acids. CDR3 sequence: CASSFEPPRHEQYF. CDR3 in DNA: TGTGCCAGCAGTTTCGAACCACCGCGGCACGAGCAGTACTTC.

V is TRBV7-9 and J is TRBJ2-5; 9 bases are shared with TRBD1. The V segment lost 4 bases and the J segment 7 bases; nucleotides outside the gene matches: 7. The CDR3 length is 14 residues. Germline lookup yields CDR1 SEHNR and CDR2 FQNEAQ (reference sequence). This CDR3 reads CASSSQGAGGTQYF. The CDR3 coding sequence is TGTGCCAGCAGCTCACAGGGGGCTGGGGGGACCCAGTACTTC.